This TCR beta chain was retrieved from a study of shared clonotypes between healthy human individuals (dated by TCRdb to the early 2020s). In terms of the full investigation: A few men and two women, aged 18 to 49 years, made up the cohort. For each donor, CD4 naive and CD4 memory were each given three plates, CD8 naive was given two plates, and CD8 memory was given one plate. To estimate repertoire size and how much clonotypes are shared between individuals, the study performed deep sequencing of blood TCR repertoires from roughly five healthy adults. To increase sequencing depth and limit assay-specific biases, TCR repertoire library preparation and sequencing were carried out by different laboratories using diverse techniques. Leukapheresis yielded between about 0.94 and 9 billion PBMCs per donor. The paper's findings and limits, for the study overall: Only blood was sampled, and tissue TCR repertoires likely differ from those in blood. Even with the large sequencing depth, rarefaction of the sorted-subset datasets indicated that sequencing was incomplete. Compared with non-shared clonotypes, the clonotypes found in all four sorted-subset donors had higher generation probabilities. Because the study included only a small number of donors, the genetic and exposure-history diversity represented was limited. Across a few donors, approximately 4.9% of naive CD4, 3.5% of naive CD8, about 2% of memory CD4, and 0.4% of memory CD8 clonotypes were shared. Pairwise subsampling led to the expectation that sequencing depth would affect the degree of clonotype sharing among donors. Naive subsets generally had larger estimated clonotype richness than memory subsets did.

V is clipped by 0 bases and J by 1 base, and the sequence between their germline boundaries is 9 bases long. The germline V gene specifies ENHRY as CDR1 and SYGVKD as CDR2. The CDR3 goes from the cysteine to the phenylalanine over 16 residues. Only CDR3 DNA is held: 48 bases, read in frame from base 1. CD8 naive samples consisted of CD45RO-negative cells that were positively selected for CCR7, yielding a CD45RA+CCR7+ population without TemRA cells. Donors were healthy HIV-negative adults with no recently reported acute infections or vaccinations. Every donor was a Caucasian adult residing in Nashville, Tennessee, USA. After blood collection by leukapheresis, PBMCs were isolated using Ficoll-Histopaque density gradient centrifugation and then cryopreserved in the vapor phase of liquid nitrogen. Analytical flow cytometry was used to check the purity and quantity of every magnetically sorted T cell population. Genomic DNA was isolated from each sorted fraction and quantified by UV absorbance on a Nanodrop 2000c.

Remarks on this clone: Its antigen specificity is not known. No qualities accompany the bases; no much larger clone lies one base away.

TCR CDR3 regions were amplified from genomic DNA by multiplex PCR using the deep immunoSEQ assay. For each cell subset, the extracted genomic DNA was distributed evenly across all wells of several immunoSEQ 96-well plates, and each plate served as one replicate. For sorted subsets, each replicate PCR was loaded with roughly 190 ng genomic DNA, equivalent to roughly 30,000 T cell genomes. Purified libraries were quantified with a Qubit 3.0 fluorometer, sized on a Bioanalyzer 2100, and re-quantified with the KAPA Library Quantification kit. Every immunoSEQ 96-well plate was sequenced on a dedicated single-read 150-cycle Illumina NextSeq 550 flow cell. Processing in the source paper ran as follows. Because only junctional sequences without quality scores were contained in the immunoSEQ output, filtering matching that applied to full-length reads could not be performed. To assign V/J genes and CDR3, sequences were annotated using PyIR, a Python wrapper for IgBLAST v1.9, with IMGT germline references. Any read was removed if the V/J assignment was weak (E-value above 1e-6), the CDR3 was missing, or the read contained stop codons, out-of-frame junctions, or ambiguous translated residues. V3J clonotypes were defined by identical inferred V gene, J gene, and CDR3 amino acid sequence. To compute the percentage overlap between repertoires, the number of shared unique clonotypes was divided by the size of the smaller repertoire. Richness of each repertoire was evaluated using RTK rarefaction, the Chao1 estimator, and Recon v2.1 estimates of unobserved clonotypes. OLGA was used to compute generation probabilities for all TCRbeta clonotypes that the gDNA method yielded from a handful of donors. In its TCRdb copy, this immuneACCESS table keeps in-frame sequences only and misses some clones. Where compared with another copy, unresolved V genes explain less than half of these, and the others have no known cause. The DNA gave D and trimming, while V, J and clone size come from that table. This sample holds roughly 1,800,000 clones; roughly 95% were observed only once. The ten biggest clones cover less than 1.5% of the sample.

Sequenced input: naive CD8+ T cells sorted from blood. Read against the paper, the sample's cell subset or site label means: CD45RA+CCR7+. Recombination joined TRBV10-3 with TRBJ2-2, and the D gene may be TRBD2, 6 bases matching. The clonotype was recovered from a man aged 18 to 29 in good health. CDR3 loop: CAISESLAENTGELFF. The DNA sequence is as follows: TGTGCCATCAGTGAGTCCTTAGCGGAGAACACCGGGGAGCTGTTTTTT.